This is a list of T cell receptor beta chains from one sample in a study of blood T cell repertoires in COVID-19. Generated by immunoSEQ multiplex PCR, the TCRdb table keeps only in-frame clones and is missing some. The sample has hundreds of thousands of clones; around nine tenths are singletons. The sequenced sample was PBMCs or T cells enriched from blood (not recorded which). These receptors came from a young woman who had recovered from COVID-19. Both conserved end residues are part of each CDR3. The D gene is left open where the match is weak. Size tells how often a clone was seen (once, few, many) or the class of an expanded clone, and some rows leave it out.

length: 14
size: few
V: TRBV24-1
J: TRBJ1-1
D: -
CDR3: CATSDNRGNTEAFF
DNA: TGTGCCACCAGTGATAATCGGGGGAACACTGAAGCTTTCTTT

length: 13
size: -
V: TRBV30
J: TRBJ2-3
D: -
CDR3: CAWSKRNTDTQYF
DNA: TGTGCCTGGAGCAAGCGGAACACAGATACGCAGTATTTT

length: 16
size: -
V: TRBV15
J: TRBJ2-1
D: TRBD2
CDR3: CATSRDLSGGHNEQFF
DNA: TGTGCCACCAGCAGAGACCTATCGGGAGGGCACAATGAGCAGTTCTTC

length: 18
size: -
V: TRBV14
J: TRBJ2-1
D: TRBD1
CDR3: CASSHIPRQGLRYNEQFF
DNA: TGTGCCAGCAGCCATATCCCCCGACAGGGCCTACGCTACAATGAGCAGTTCTTC

length: 15
size: -
V: TRBV29-1
J: TRBJ2-5
D: TRBD2
CDR3: CSGGRLAGVEETQYF
DNA: TGCAGCGGCGGACGGCTAGCGGGAGTGGAAGAGACCCAGTACTTC

length: 16
size: -
V: TRBV6-5
J: TRBJ2-3
D: -
CDR3: CASSYSSGIPTDTQYF
DNA: TGTGCCAGCAGTTACTCTTCGGGGATACCCACAGATACGCAGTATTTT

length: 14
size: -
V: TRBV6-2/TRBV6-3
J: TRBJ2-7
D: -
CDR3: CASSPTGTPGEQYF
DNA: TGTGCCAGCAGCCCCACAGGGACGCCCGGAGAGCAGTACTTC

length: 16
size: -
V: TRBV3-1/TRBV3-2
J: TRBJ1-1
D: TRBD1
CDR3: CASSPGTGGPNTEAFF
DNA: TGTGCCAGCAGCCCCGGGACAGGGGGGCCGAACACTGAAGCTTTCTTT

length: 13
size: -
V: TRBV12-3/TRBV12-4
J: TRBJ1-2
D: -
CDR3: CASSLGANYGYTF
DNA: TGTGCCAGCAGTTTGGGGGCGAACTATGGCTACACCTTC

length: 16
size: -
V: TRBV5-4
J: TRBJ2-4
D: TRBD2
CDR3: CASSPGGIRGKNIQYF
DNA: TGTGCCAGCAGCCCGGGGGGGATAAGGGGCAAAAACATTCAGTACTTC

length: 14
size: once
V: TRBV3-1/TRBV3-2
J: TRBJ2-3
D: -
CDR3: CASSLEGHTDTQYF
DNA: TGTGCCAGCAGCCTAGAGGGCCACACAGATACGCAGTATTTT

length: 19
size: -
V: TRBV18
J: TRBJ2-1
D: TRBD2
CDR3: CASSPFTHKASGSTNEQFF
DNA: TGTGCCAGCTCACCATTTACCCATAAGGCTAGCGGGAGTACCAATGAGCAGTTCTTC

length: 14
size: -
V: TRBV7-6
J: TRBJ2-7
D: -
CDR3: CASSFHSRAPEQYF
DNA: TGTGCCAGCAGCTTCCATTCCAGGGCACCCGAGCAGTACTTC

length: 15
size: -
V: TRBV7-2
J: TRBJ1-2
D: -
CDR3: CASSPTTGLSYGYTF
DNA: TGTGCCAGCAGCCCTACAACGGGGTTGAGCTATGGCTACACCTTC

length: 15
size: many
V: TRBV6-5
J: TRBJ1-5
D: -
CDR3: CASNLDPEGNQPQHF
DNA: TGTGCCAGCAACCTCGACCCGGAGGGCAATCAGCCCCAGCATTTT